The 32 T cell receptor beta chains presented below share a single source sample, sequenced in a study of blood T cell repertoires in COVID-19. TCRdb's copy holds only in-frame clones and misses some; the assay was immunoSEQ multiplex PCR. The table includes 450,000 or so clones, 90% detected once. Sequencing was carried out using PBMCs or T cells enriched from blood (not recorded which). The receptors were gathered from a man between 18 and 35 years old who had recovered from COVID-19.

The chain combines TRBV18 with TRBJ2-6, with unresolved D. CDR1 and CDR2 from the germline V gene are KGHSH and LQKENI. The CDR3 contains 17 residues. Trimming stripped 5 bases from V and 5 bases from J, with 19 bases between. This CDR3 is CASSVSPPTNRANVLTF. CDR3 bases: TGTGCCAGCTCAGTCTCCCCCCCCACTAACAGGGCCAACGTCCTGACTTTC.

The chain combines TRBV7-9 with TRBJ2-1; possibly TRBD1 for D (5 bases). V shed 4 bases and J shed 0 bases, with 10 bases lying between them. Germline V CDR1 and CDR2: SEHNR, FQNEAQ (reference sequence). The CDR3 totals 15 residues. The CDR3 nucleotides are TGTGCCAGCAGCTCCAGGGCTAGCTCCTACAATGAGCAGTTCTTC. Its protein is CASSSRASSYNEQFF.

This chain joins TRBV7-2 and TRBJ1-2; D is possibly TRBD1 (5 bases). The CDR3 is 15 amino acids. V was cut by 1 base and J by 8 bases, with 17 bases left in between. Per the germline V gene, CDR1 is SGHTA and CDR2 is FQGNSA. The chain's CDR3 is CASSLGLRGSGGYTF. As DNA, the CDR3 is TGTGCCAGCAGCTTAGGTCTTAGGGGATCAGGGGGCTACACCTTC.

The rearrangement uses TRBV19 and TRBJ1-2, with D possibly TRBD1 on 6 matching bases. The CDR3 sequence is 15 residues long. Germline-derived CDR1 and CDR2 are LNHDA and SQIVND (reference sequence). Trimming cost V 6 bases and J 4 bases, with 18 bases left between them. The CDR3 DNA follows: TGTGCCAGTAGGACACGCGGAGGACAGAGCTATGGCTACACCTTC. Translating it yields CASRTRGGQSYGYTF.

The rearrangement joins TRBV28 to TRBJ1-2; D gene uncertain. With 2 bases removed from V and 4 bases from J, the gap between germline ends came to 8 bases. This CDR3 has 13 residues. CDR1 and CDR2 from the germline V gene are MDHEN and SYDVKM. The CDR3 spells CASSLAASYGYTF. CDR3 DNA sequence: TGTGCCAGCAGTTTAGCGGCGAGCTATGGCTACACCTTC.

J is TRBJ2-1 and V is TRBV5-1; TRBD2 aligns across 7 bases. V lost 4 bases, J lost 5 bases, and 6 bases stayed unmatched. The germline V gene has CDR1 SGHRS and CDR2 YFSETQ. The CDR3 sequence is 14 residues long. CDR3: CASSGGGGNNEQFF. In nucleotides, the CDR3 is TGCGCCAGCAGCGGCGGGGGAGGGAACAATGAGCAGTTCTTC.

The chain combines TRBV11-3 with TRBJ2-5; 9 bases are a match to TRBD2. V lost 8 bases and J lost 1; bases outside the gene matches: 8. This CDR3 contains 15 residues. Germline loops: CDR1 SGHNT, CDR2 YENEEA. CDR3 coding DNA: TGTGCCAGCGTCAACGGTAGCGGGGGCCAAGAGACCCAGTACTTC. Its translation is CASVNGSGGQETQYF.

The V call is TRBV5-1, the J call TRBJ2-5, with D uncertain. This CDR3 spans 14 amino acids. Trimming pared 4 bases from V and 2 bases from J, leaving 12 bases between. Looked up from germline, CDR1 is SGHRS and CDR2 is YFSETQ. Here the CDR3 reads CASSQYTGQETQYF. CDR3 sequence (DNA): TGCGCCAGCAGCCAATACACGGGTCAAGAGACCCAGTACTTC.

The chain has TRBV7-8 and TRBJ1-1; no clear D. V was cut by 2 bases and J by 0 bases, with 7 bases left in between. This CDR3 has 14 residues. Germline-derived CDR1 and CDR2 are SGHVS and FQNEAQ. The CDR3 sequence is CASSLFSLNTEAFF. CDR3 nucleotides: TGTGCCAGCAGCTTATTTAGCTTGAACACTGAAGCTTTCTTT. The full variable domain, its missing parts supplied by reference TRBV7-8 and TRBJ1-1, is GAGVSQSPRYKVAKRGQDVALRCDPISGHVSLFWYQQALGQGPEFLTYFQNEAQLDKSGLPSDRFFAERPEGSVSTLKIQRTQQEDSAVYLCASSLFSLNTEAFFGQGTRLTVV.

This clone was detected only once. This chain joins TRBV27 and TRBJ1-4, with 12 bases lining up with TRBD1. The CDR3 extends over 14 amino acids. V lost 3 bases to trimming and J lost 10 bases; unmatched junction nucleotides: 3. Looked up from germline, CDR1 is MNHEY and CDR2 is SMNVEV (reference sequence). CDR3 DNA sequence: TGTGCCAGCAGTTTCCGGGACAGGGGGCCAAAACTGTTTTTT. Protein: CASSFRDRGPKLFF.

The chain couples TRBV19 to TRBJ1-1; D call uncertain. The germline gives CDR1 LNHDA, CDR2 SQIVND (reference sequence). Trimming removed 1 base from V and 4 bases from J, with 13 bases in between. The CDR3 is made up of 15 amino acids. The CDR3 reads CASSIGAQSGTEAFF. As DNA, the CDR3 is TGTGCCAGTAGTATAGGTGCCCAATCGGGCACTGAAGCTTTCTTT. The full variable domain, with the rest looked up from reference TRBV19 and TRBJ1-1, is DGGITQSPKYLFRKEGQNVTLSCEQNLNHDAMYWYRQDPGQGLRLIYYSQIVNDFQKGDIAEGYSVSREKKESFPLTVTSAQKNPTAFYLCASSIGAQSGTEAFFGQGTRLTVV.

This clone was seen only a few times. The chain has TRBV3-1 (or the pseudogene TRBV3-2) and TRBJ1-2, with D maybe TRBD1 (5 bases). Germline assignment: CDR1 LGHDT and CDR2 YNNKEL (reference sequence). The CDR3 extends over 15 amino acids. V gave up 1 base and J gave up 4 bases, with 13 bases separating them. CDR3 sequence: CASSQGGKGSYGYTF. CDR3 DNA sequence: TGTGCCAGCAGCCAAGGGGGCAAGGGATCCTATGGCTACACCTTC.

The rearrangement joins TRBV13 to TRBJ1-1; D is unclear. From germline, CDR1 is PRHDT and CDR2 FYEKMQ (reference sequence). The CDR3 loop spans 13 amino acids. The V end lost 3 bases, the J end lost 4 bases, and 9 bases lay between the germline ends. CDR3 in DNA: TGTGCCAGCAGCTTCGGGGAAACCACTGAAGCTTTCTTT. Translation: CASSFGETTEAFF. The complete variable domain, with remaining parts taken from reference TRBV13 and TRBJ1-1, reads AAGVIQSPRHLIKEKRETATLKCYPIPRHDTVYWYQQGPGQDPQFLISFYEKMQSDKGSIPDRFSAQQFSDYHSELNMSSLELGDSALYFCASSFGETTEAFFGQGTRLTVV.

The V and J genes are TRBV18 and TRBJ1-3; D might be TRBD1 (5 bases). V was shortened by 5 bases and J by 0 bases, with 8 bases between the two germline ends. The germline CDR1 and CDR2 sequences are KGHSH and LQKENI. CDR3 length: 14 amino acids. Here the CDR3 DNA reads TGTGCCAGCTCAGGACAAGACTCTGGAAACACCATATATTTT. This sequence encodes CASSGQDSGNTIYF.

CDR3 nucleotides: TGTGCCAGCCTAGCTAGGGTTTTGTCACCCCTCCACTTT. It codes for CASLARVLSPLHF. The chain joins TRBV28 to TRBJ1-6, with D hard to call. The CDR3 length is 13 residues. V dropped 8 bases and J dropped 10 bases, with 15 bases sitting between them. Germline CDR1 and CDR2: MDHEN and SYDVKM. The entire variable domain, with the rest obtained from reference TRBV28 and TRBJ1-6, is as follows: DVKVTQSSRYLVKRTGEKVFLECVQDMDHENMFWYRQDPGLGLRLIYFSYDVKMKEKGDIPEGYSVSREKKERFSLILESASTNQTSMYLCASLARVLSPLHFGNGTRLTVT.

The chain combines TRBV5-1 with TRBJ2-1; 11 nucleotides line up with TRBD2. Germline CDR1 and CDR2: SGHRS and YFSETQ. Trimming cost V 5 bases and J 4 bases; bases outside gene matches: 5. The CDR3 extends over 15 amino acids. This CDR3 is CASRTGLAEYNEQFF. Here the CDR3 DNA reads TGCGCCAGCAGAACGGGACTAGCGGAGTACAATGAGCAGTTCTTC.

V gene TRBV3-1 (or the pseudogene TRBV3-2) combines with J gene TRBJ1-6, with D possibly TRBD1 on 6 matching bases. The CDR3 spans 17 residues. Germline V gives CDR1 LGHDT, CDR2 YNNKEL (reference sequence). Trimming shortened V by 5 bases and J by 4 bases, and 18 bases separated the two germline ends. CDR3 amino acids: CASSLYQQGVYNSPLHF. The CDR3 DNA sequence: TGTGCCAGCAGCTTATACCAACAGGGAGTTTATAATTCACCCCTCCACTTT.

The gene calls are TRBV29-1 and TRBJ1-1, with 10 bases fitting TRBD1. V lost 4 bases, J lost 5 bases, and 16 bases stayed unmatched. The CDR3 is 17 amino acids. CDR1 is SQVTM and CDR2 is ANQGSEA in the germline V gene. The CDR3 nucleotides read TGCAGCGTTGGGGGGCTGTTGACAGGGGGCTTGGATACTGAAGCTTTCTTT. Its translation: CSVGGLLTGGLDTEAFF.

CDR3 amino acids: CASSWEGVEQYF. CDR3 DNA: TGTGCCAGCAGCTGGGAGGGCGTCGAGCAGTACTTC. The chain joins TRBV7-9 to TRBJ2-7; TRBD2 matches at 7 bases. Germline CDR1 SEHNR, CDR2 FQNEAQ (reference sequence). The CDR3 covers 12 residues. The J segment lost 6 bases and the V segment lost 4 bases, leaving 3 bases of the junction unmatched.

V is TRBV28 and J is TRBJ2-7; D might be TRBD2 (7 bases). Germline V gene lookup returns CDR1 MDHEN and CDR2 SYDVKM. V lost 8 bases to trimming and J lost 7 bases, with 21 bases between them. The CDR3 is 14 residues long. The CDR3: CASFSPAGGREQYF. CDR3 DNA sequence: TGTGCCAGCTTCTCCCCCGCCGGGGGGCGGGAGCAGTACTTC. Using reference TRBV28 and TRBJ2-7 for the parts outside the CDR3, the full variable domain is DVKVTQSSRYLVKRTGEKVFLECVQDMDHENMFWYRQDPGLGLRLIYFSYDVKMKEKGDIPEGYSVSREKKERFSLILESASTNQTSMYLCASFSPAGGREQYFGPGTRLTVT.

The chain recombines TRBV2 with TRBJ1-6; 9 bases are a match to TRBD1. The V segment lost 8 bases and the J segment 5 bases; nucleotides outside the gene matches: 7. The V gene's germline CDR1 is SNHLY and CDR2 FYNNEI. This CDR3 contains 15 residues. The CDR3 protein is CASGKDRGNNSPLHF. The CDR3 coding sequence is TGTGCCAGCGGCAAAGACAGGGGGAATAATTCACCCCTCCACTTT.

The chain carries TRBV28 and TRBJ2-7, with D possibly TRBD1 on 6 matching bases. The germline CDR1 and CDR2 sequences are MDHEN and SYDVKM. CDR3 length equals 14 residues. V lost 6 bases, J lost 2 bases, and 14 bases lay in between. The CDR3 DNA reads TGTGCCAGCAGGCAGACAGGAGCGACCTACGAGCAGTACTTC. This codes for CASRQTGATYEQYF.

The chain carries TRBV19 and TRBJ2-3; perhaps TRBD2 as D (5 bases). Per germline, CDR1 LNHDA and CDR2 SQIVND (reference sequence). V shed 0 bases and J shed 4 bases, with 8 bases lying between them. The length of the CDR3 is 14 residues. The CDR3 reads CASSIERAADTQYF. The DNA of the CDR3 is TGTGCCAGTAGTATAGAGAGGGCCGCAGATACGCAGTATTTT.

The V call is TRBV7-3, the J call TRBJ2-2; perhaps TRBD2 as D (5 bases). Germline CDR1 and CDR2: SGHTA and FQGTGA. With 4 bases removed from V and 0 bases from J, the gap between germline ends came to 12 bases. There are 16 residues in the CDR3. The CDR3 protein is CASSSFPGSNTGELFF. As DNA, the CDR3 is TGTGCCAGCAGCTCTTTCCCGGGATCGAACACCGGGGAGCTGTTTTTT.

This clone was seen a single time. The genes are TRBV6-5 and TRBJ2-2; D possibly corresponds to TRBD2 (5 bases). V lost 0 bases and J 7 bases, leaving 12 bases between the germline ends. Germline loops: CDR1 MNHEY, CDR2 SVGAGI. The CDR3 consists of 15 residues. The chain's CDR3 is CASSYSGVWDGELFF. In DNA form, the CDR3 reads TGTGCCAGCAGTTACTCCGGGGTTTGGGACGGGGAGCTGTTTTTT.

This chain connects TRBV5-1 to TRBJ1-1; D is possibly TRBD1 (6 bases). V shed 0 bases and J shed 2 bases, with 11 bases lying between them. This CDR3 has 15 residues. CDR1 is SGHRS, CDR2 YFSETQ, per germline. The CDR3 nucleotides are TGCGCCAGCAGCTTGGTACCAGGGGCAAACACTGAAGCTTTCTTT. Protein sequence: CASSLVPGANTEAFF. Full variable domain (remainder filled in from reference TRBV5-1 and TRBJ1-1): KAGVTQTPRYLIKTRGQQVTLSCSPISGHRSVSWYQQTPGQGLQFLFEYFSETQRNKGNFPGRFSGRQFSNSRSEMNVSTLELGDSALYLCASSLVPGANTEAFFGQGTRLTVV.

This chain joins TRBV7-9 and TRBJ2-2, with 7 bases lining up with TRBD1. V shed 5 bases and J 6 bases; nucleotides not matched to a gene: 6. Germline CDR1 reads SEHNR; CDR2 reads FQNEAQ (reference sequence). This CDR3 contains 14 residues. CDR3 region: CASSRQGTPGELFF. The CDR3 DNA follows: TGTGCCAGCAGCCGACAGGGAACTCCCGGGGAGCTGTTTTTT.

The chain combines TRBV15 with TRBJ2-7; tentatively, D is TRBD1 (5 bases). The length of the CDR3 is 15 residues. The V gene lost 1 base and the J gene lost 10 bases, with 20 bases spanning the gap. The germline CDR1 and CDR2 sequences are LNHNV and YYDKDF (reference sequence). The chain's CDR3 is CATSRVRSGQLIQYF. The CDR3 DNA follows: TGTGCCACCAGCAGAGTCCGCTCTGGACAACTTATTCAGTACTTC.

This rearrangement joins TRBV18 to TRBJ2-1, with 10 bases that match TRBD2. CDR1 is KGHSH and CDR2 is LQKENI in the germline V gene. There are 15 residues in the CDR3. Trimming at V came to 4 bases and at J to 3 bases, leaving 3 bases not matched to a gene. This chain's CDR3 is CASSLGTSVYNEQFF. The CDR3 coding sequence is TGTGCCAGCTCACTCGGGACTAGCGTCTACAATGAGCAGTTCTTC.

The chain carries TRBV10-3 and TRBJ1-2, with 7 nucleotides matching TRBD1. The CDR3 has 15 residues. With V trimmed by 0 bases and J by 2 bases, 3 bases remained unmatched. CDR1 ENHRY and CDR2 SYGVKD come from the germline V gene. As DNA, the CDR3 is TGTGCCATCAGTGAGTCGGGACAGAGAAACTATGGCTACACCTTC. As protein: CAISESGQRNYGYTF.

The gene calls are TRBV10-3 and TRBJ1-4; D is undetermined. The CDR3 is 15 amino acids. Per germline, CDR1 ENHRY and CDR2 SYGVKD. With 10 bases removed from V and 0 bases from J, the gap between germline ends came to 15 bases. CDR3 residues: CATAEAATTNEKLFF. CDR3 sequence (DNA): TGTGCCACAGCCGAGGCAGCAACAACTAATGAAAAACTGTTTTTT.

The chain couples TRBV5-1 to TRBJ1-1; 8 bases are a match to TRBD1. This CDR3 is built from 14 residues. CDR1 is SGHRS, CDR2 YFSETQ, per germline. J was trimmed by 4 bases and V by 4 bases; bases with no gene match: 6. The CDR3 loop reads CASSQITGGTEAFF. The DNA of the CDR3 is TGCGCCAGCAGCCAAATCACAGGGGGCACTGAAGCTTTCTTT.